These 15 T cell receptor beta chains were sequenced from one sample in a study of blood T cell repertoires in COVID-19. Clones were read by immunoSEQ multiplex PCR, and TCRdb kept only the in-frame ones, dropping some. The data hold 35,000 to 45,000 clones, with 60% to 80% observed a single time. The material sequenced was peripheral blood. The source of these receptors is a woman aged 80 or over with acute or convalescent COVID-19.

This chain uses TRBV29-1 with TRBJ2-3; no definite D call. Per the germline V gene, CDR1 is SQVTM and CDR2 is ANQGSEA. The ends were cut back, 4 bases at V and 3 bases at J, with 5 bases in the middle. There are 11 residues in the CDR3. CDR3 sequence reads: CSVGLTDTQYF. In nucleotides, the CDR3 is TGCAGCGTTGGACTTACAGATACGCAGTATTTT.

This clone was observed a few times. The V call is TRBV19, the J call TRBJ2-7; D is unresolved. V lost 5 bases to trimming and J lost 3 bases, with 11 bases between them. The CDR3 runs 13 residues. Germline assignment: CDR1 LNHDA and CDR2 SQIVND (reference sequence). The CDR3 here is CASSHGNDYEQYF. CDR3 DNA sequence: TGTGCCAGTAGTCATGGCAACGACTACGAGCAGTACTTC.

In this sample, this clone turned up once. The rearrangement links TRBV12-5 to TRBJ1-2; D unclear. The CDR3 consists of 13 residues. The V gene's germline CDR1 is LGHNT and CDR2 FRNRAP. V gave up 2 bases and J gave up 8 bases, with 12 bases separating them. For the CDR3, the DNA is TGTGCTAGTGGTTTGAGCGGGTCTGACGGCTACACCTTC. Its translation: CASGLSGSDGYTF.

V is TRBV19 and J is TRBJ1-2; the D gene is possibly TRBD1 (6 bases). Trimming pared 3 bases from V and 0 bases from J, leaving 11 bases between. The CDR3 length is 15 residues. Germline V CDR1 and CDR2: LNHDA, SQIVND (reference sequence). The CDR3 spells CASSMETGANYGYTF. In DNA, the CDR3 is TGTGCCAGTAGTATGGAGACAGGAGCTAACTATGGCTACACCTTC.

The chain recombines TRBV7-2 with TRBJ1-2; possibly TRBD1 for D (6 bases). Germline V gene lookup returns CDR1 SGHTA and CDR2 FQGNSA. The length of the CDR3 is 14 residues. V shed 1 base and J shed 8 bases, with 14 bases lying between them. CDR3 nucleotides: TGTGCCAGCAGCTTAGACGGCAGGGGTGAAGGCTACACCTTC. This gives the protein CASSLDGRGEGYTF.

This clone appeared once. The CDR3 sequence: CASSVRVVGPDTQYF. The CDR3 DNA follows: TGCGCCAGCAGTGTACGGGTTGTGGGGCCAGATACGCAGTATTTT. This chain uses TRBV10-1 with TRBJ2-3, with D tentatively TRBD1 (5 bases). The CDR3 extends over 15 amino acids. The ends were cut back, 4 bases at V and 4 bases at J, with 15 bases in the middle. Germline values: CDR1 WNHNN, CDR2 SYGVQD (reference sequence).

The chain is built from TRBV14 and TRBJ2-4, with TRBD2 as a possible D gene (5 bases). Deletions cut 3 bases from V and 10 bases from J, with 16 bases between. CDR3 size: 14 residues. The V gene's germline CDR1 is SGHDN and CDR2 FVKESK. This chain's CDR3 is CASSHGGSPGIQYF. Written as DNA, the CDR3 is TGTGCCAGCAGCCACGGCGGGTCTCCCGGGATTCAGTACTTC.

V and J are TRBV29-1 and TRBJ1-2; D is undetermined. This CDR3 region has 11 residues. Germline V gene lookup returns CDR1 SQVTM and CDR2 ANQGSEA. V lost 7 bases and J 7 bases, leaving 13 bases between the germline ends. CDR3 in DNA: TGCAGCGCCCCCGTGGGAGGTGGCTACACCTTC. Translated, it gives CSAPVGGGYTF.

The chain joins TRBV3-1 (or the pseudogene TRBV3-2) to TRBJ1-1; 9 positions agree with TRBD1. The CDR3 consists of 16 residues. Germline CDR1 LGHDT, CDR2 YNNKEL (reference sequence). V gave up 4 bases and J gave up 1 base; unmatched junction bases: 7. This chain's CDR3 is CASSLRRGQGNTEAFF. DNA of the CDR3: TGTGCCAGCAGCCTCAGGAGGGGACAGGGGAACACTGAAGCTTTCTTT.

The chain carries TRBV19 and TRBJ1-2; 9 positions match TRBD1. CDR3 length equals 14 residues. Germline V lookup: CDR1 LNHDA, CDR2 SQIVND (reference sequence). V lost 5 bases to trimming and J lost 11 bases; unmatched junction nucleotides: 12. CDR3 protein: CASSPGQGWTGYTF. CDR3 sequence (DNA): TGTGCCAGTAGTCCGGGACAGGGTTGGACTGGTTACACCTTC.

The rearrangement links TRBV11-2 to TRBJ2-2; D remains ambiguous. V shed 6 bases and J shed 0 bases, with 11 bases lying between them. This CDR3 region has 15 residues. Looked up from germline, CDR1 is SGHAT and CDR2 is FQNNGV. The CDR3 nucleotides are TGTGCCAGCAGTAGGTCGCGGACGAACACCGGGGAGCTGTTTTTT. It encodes CASSRSRTNTGELFF.

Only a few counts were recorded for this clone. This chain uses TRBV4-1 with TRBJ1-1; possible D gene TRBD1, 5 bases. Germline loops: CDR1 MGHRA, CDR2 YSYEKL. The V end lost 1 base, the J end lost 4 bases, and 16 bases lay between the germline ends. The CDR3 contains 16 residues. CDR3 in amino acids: CASSQGSEGARTEAFF. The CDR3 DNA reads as TGCGCCAGCAGCCAAGGGAGTGAAGGGGCGCGCACTGAAGCTTTCTTT.

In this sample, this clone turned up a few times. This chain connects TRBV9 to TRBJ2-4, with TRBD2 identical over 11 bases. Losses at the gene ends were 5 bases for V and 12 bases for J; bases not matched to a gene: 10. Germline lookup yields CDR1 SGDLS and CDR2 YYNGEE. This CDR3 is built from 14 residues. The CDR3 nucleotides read TGTGCCAGCAGTTTACTAGCGGGAGAGGGCAATCAGTACTTC. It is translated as CASSLLAGEGNQYF.

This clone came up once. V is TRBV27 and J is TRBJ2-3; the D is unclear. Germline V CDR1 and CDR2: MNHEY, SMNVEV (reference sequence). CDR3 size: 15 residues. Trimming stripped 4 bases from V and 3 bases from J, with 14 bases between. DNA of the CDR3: TGTGCCAGCAGTTACAATGGAGCGCTTACAGATACGCAGTATTTT. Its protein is CASSYNGALTDTQYF.

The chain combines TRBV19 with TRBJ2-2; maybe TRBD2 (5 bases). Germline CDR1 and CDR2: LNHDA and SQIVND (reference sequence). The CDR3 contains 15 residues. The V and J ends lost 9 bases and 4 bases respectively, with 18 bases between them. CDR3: CARPRSNSVTGELFF. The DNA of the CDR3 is TGTGCCAGGCCCCGGAGTAATAGCGTCACCGGGGAGCTGTTTTTT.